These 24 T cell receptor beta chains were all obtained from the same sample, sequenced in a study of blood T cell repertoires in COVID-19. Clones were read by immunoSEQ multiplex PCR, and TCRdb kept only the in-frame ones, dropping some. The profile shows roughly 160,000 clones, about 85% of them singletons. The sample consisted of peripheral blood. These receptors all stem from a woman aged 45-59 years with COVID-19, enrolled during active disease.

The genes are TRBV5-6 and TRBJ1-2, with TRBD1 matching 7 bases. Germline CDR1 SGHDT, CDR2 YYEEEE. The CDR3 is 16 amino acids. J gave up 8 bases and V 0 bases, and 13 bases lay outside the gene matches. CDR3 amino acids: CASSLVGQIHPTGYTF. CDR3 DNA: TGTGCCAGCAGCTTGGTGGGACAGATCCACCCCACGGGCTACACCTTC.

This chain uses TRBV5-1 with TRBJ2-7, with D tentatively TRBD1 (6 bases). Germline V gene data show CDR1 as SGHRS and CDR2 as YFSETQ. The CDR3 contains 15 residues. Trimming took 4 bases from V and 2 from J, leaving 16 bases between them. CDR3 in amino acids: CASSLTDRFPYEQYF. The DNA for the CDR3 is TGCGCCAGCAGCCTTACTGACAGGTTCCCCTACGAGCAGTACTTC.

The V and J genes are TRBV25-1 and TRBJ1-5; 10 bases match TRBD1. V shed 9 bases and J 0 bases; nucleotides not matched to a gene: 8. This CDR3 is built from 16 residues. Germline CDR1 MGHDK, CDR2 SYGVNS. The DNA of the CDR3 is TGTGCCAGAGGGACAGGGGTTTCTCATAGCAATCAGCCCCAGCATTTT. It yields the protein CARGTGVSHSNQPQHF. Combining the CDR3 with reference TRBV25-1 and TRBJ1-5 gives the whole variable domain EADIYQTPRYLVIGTGKKITLECSQTMGHDKMYWYQQDPGMELHLIHYSYGVNSTEKGDLSSESTVSRIRTEHFPLTLESARPSHTSQYLCARGTGVSHSNQPQHFGDGTRLSIL.

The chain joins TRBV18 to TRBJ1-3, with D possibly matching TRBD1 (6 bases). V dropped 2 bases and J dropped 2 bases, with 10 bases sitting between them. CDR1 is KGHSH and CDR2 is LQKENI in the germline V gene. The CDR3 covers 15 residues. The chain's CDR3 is CASSPKGGAGNTIYF. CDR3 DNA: TGTGCCAGCTCACCAAAAGGGGGTGCTGGAAACACCATATATTTT.

CDR3 residues: CAAGRGTAENEKLFF. CDR3 coding DNA: TGTGCCGCGGGGAGAGGGACAGCTGAAAATGAAAAACTGTTTTTT. The chain couples TRBV6-5 to TRBJ1-4, with 7 bases fitting TRBD1. After removal of 11 bases from V and 5 bases from J, the junction contained 14 bases not matched to a gene. This CDR3 is built from 15 residues. CDR1 and CDR2 (germline): MNHEY, SVGAGI.

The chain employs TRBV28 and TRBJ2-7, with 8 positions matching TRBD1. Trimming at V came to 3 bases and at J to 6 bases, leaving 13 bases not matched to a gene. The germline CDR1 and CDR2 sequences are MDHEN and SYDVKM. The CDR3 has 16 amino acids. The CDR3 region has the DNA TGTGCCAGCAGTTTGATTTGGGGGACAGGTGCCGGCGAGCAGTACTTC. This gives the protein CASSLIWGTGAGEQYF. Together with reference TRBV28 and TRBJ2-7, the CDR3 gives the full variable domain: DVKVTQSSRYLVKRTGEKVFLECVQDMDHENMFWYRQDPGLGLRLIYFSYDVKMKEKGDIPEGYSVSREKKERFSLILESASTNQTSMYLCASSLIWGTGAGEQYFGPGTRLTVT.

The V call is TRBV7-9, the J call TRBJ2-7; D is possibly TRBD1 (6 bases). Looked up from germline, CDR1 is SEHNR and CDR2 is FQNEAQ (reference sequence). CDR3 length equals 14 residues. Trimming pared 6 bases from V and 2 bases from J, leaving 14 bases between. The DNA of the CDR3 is TGTGCCAGCAGGGACGACAGGACCACCTACGAGCAGTACTTC. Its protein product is CASRDDRTTYEQYF. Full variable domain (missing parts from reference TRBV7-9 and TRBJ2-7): DTGVSQNPRHKITKRGQNVTFRCDPISEHNRLYWYRQTLGQGPEFLTYFQNEAQLEKSRLLSDRFSAERPKGSFSTLEIQRTEQGDSAMYLCASRDDRTTYEQYFGPGTRLTVT.

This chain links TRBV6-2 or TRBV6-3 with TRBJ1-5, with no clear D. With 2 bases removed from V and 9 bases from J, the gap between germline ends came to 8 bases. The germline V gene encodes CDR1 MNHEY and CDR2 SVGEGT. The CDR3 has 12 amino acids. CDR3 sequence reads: CASSYGSGPQHF. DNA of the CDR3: TGTGCCAGCAGTTACGGCTCAGGGCCCCAGCATTTT.

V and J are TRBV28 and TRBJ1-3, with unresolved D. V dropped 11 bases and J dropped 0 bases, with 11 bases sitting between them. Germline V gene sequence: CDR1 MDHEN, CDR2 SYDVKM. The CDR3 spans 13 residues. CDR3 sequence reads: CAVTASSGNTIYF. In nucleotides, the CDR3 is TGTGCCGTCACGGCTAGCTCTGGAAACACCATATATTTT.

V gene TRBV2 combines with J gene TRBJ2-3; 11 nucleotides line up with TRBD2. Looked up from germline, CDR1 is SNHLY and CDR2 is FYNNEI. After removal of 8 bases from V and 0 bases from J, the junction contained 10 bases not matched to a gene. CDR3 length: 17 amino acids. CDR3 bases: TGTGCCAGCGCCCGGTGGACTAGCGGGCGAAGCACAGATACGCAGTATTTT. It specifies CASARWTSGRSTDTQYF.

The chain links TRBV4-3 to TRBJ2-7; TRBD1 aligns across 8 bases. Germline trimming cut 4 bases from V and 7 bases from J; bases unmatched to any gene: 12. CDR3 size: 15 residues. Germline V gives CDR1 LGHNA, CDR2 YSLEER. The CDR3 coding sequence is TGCGCCAGCAGCCCGGTGGCGGACAGGGATCGGGAGCAGTACTTC. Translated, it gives CASSPVADRDREQYF.

Here the CDR3 reads CASSASGGALIAPSTDTQYF. The CDR3 nucleotides read TGTGCCAGCAGCGCTAGCGGGGGGGCCCTCATAGCGCCTAGCACAGATACGCAGTATTTT. The chain carries TRBV9 and TRBJ2-3, with 12 bases matching TRBD2. The germline gives CDR1 SGDLS, CDR2 YYNGEE. The CDR3 consists of 20 residues. After removal of 3 bases from V and 0 bases from J, the junction contained 14 bases not matched to a gene.

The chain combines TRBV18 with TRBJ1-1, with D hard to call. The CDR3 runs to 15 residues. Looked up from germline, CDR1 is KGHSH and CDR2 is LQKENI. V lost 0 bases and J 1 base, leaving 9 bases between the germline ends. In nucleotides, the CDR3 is TGTGCCAGCTCACCACCGTCAGGCTCGAACACTGAAGCTTTCTTT. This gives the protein CASSPPSGSNTEAFF.

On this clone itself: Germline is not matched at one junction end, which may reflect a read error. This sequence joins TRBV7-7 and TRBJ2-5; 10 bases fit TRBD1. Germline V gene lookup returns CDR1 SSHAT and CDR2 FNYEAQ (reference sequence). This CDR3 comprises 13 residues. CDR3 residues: CASSPGQGETQYF. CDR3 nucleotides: TGTGCTAGCAGCCCGGGACAGGGGGAGACCCAGTACTTC.

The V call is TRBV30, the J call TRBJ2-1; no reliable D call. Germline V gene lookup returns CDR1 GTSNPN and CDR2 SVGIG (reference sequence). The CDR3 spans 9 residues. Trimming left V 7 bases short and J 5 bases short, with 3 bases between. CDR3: CAFNNEQFF. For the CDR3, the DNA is TGTGCCTTTAACAATGAGCAGTTCTTC.

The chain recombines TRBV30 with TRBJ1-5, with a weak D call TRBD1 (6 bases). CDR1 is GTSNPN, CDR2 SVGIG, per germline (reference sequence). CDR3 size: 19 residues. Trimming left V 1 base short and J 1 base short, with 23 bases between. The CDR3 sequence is CAWSATGTPLGWSNQPQHF. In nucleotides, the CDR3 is TGTGCCTGGAGTGCGACCGGGACACCCCTTGGTTGGAGCAATCAGCCCCAGCATTTT.

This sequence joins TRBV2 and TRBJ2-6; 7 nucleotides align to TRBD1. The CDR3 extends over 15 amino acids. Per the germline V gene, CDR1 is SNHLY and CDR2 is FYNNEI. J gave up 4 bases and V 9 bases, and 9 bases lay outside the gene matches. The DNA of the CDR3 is TGTGCCAGACAGGGGACGGTTCGGGGGGCCAACGTCCTGACTTTC. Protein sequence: CARQGTVRGANVLTF.

In DNA, the CDR3 is TGTGCCAGCAGCCTTGATATCGGTGAAAAACTGTTTTTT. It codes for CASSLDIGEKLFF. The V and J genes are TRBV12-3 or TRBV12-4 and TRBJ1-4; no firm D call. V gave up 6 bases and J gave up 7 bases, with 12 bases separating them. The CDR3 spans 13 residues.

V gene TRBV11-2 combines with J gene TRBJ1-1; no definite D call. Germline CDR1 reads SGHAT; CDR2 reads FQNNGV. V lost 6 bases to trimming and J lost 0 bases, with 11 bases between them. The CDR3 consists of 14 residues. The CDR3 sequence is CASRSGNMNTEAFF. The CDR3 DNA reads TGTGCCAGCAGGTCGGGGAACATGAACACTGAAGCTTTCTTT.

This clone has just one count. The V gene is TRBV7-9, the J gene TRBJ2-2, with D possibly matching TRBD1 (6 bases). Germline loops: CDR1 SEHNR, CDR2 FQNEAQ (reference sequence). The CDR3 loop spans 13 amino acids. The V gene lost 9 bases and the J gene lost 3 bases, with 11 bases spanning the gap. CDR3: CASNRADTGELFF. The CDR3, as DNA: TGTGCCAGTAACAGGGCGGACACCGGGGAGCTGTTTTTT.

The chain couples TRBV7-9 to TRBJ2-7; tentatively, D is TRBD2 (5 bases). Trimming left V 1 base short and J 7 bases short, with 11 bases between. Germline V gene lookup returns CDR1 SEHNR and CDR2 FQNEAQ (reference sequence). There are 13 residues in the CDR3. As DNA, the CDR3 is TGTGCCAGCAGCTTAGTGGACTTTGGGGAGCAGTACTTC. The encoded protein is CASSLVDFGEQYF.

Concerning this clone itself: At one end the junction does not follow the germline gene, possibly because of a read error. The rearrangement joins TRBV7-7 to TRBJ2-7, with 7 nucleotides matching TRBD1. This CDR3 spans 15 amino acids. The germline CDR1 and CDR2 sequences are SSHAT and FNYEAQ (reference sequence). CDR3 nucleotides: TGTGCTAGCAGCTTAGCCGGGACAGCGCCCTACGAGCAGTACTTC. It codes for CASSLAGTAPYEQYF.

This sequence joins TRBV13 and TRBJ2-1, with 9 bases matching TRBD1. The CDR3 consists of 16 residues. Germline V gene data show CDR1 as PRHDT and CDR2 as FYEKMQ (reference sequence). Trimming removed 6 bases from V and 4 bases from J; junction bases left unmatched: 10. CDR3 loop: CASSSLRDRVYNEQFF. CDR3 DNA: TGTGCCAGCAGTTCACTCCGGGACAGGGTGTACAATGAGCAGTTCTTC.

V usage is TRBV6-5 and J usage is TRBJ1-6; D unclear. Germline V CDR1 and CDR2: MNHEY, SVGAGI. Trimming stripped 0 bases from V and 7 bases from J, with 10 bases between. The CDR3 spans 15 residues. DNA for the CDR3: TGTGCCAGCAGTTACTCTCTCGGTACGAATTCACCCCTCCACTTT. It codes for CASSYSLGTNSPLHF.